The 18 T cell receptor beta chains reported below all come from one sample, sequenced in a study of beta chain features in type 1 diabetes (dated by TCRdb to between 2017 and 2018). Library preparation was by the immunoSEQ multiplex PCR assay. All of the isolated RNA was reverse transcribed with the High Capacity cDNA Reverse Transcription Kit, so expressed TCRB transcripts were sequenced. The table was pulled from immuneACCESS by TCRdb, which kept in-frame rearrangements only. Such tables lose some clones; where checked, under half of the loss comes from unresolved V genes, and the rest has no known cause. This sample is represented by 850,000 to 900,000 clones; roughly 17% of them were singletons. The top ten clonotypes cover about 0.02% of the sample. The sample taken for sequencing was naive CD4+ T cells from blood. According to the study, the label for this sample's cell subset or site signals: true naive CD4+ T cells. The receptors derive from a young woman in good health.

This clone was found a few times. The gene calls are TRBV10-3 and TRBJ2-1, with a tentative D call TRBD1 (5 bases). Trimming stripped 4 bases from V and 3 bases from J, with 13 bases between. The CDR3 has 15 residues. Germline V gene sequence: CDR1 ENHRY, CDR2 SYGVKD. CDR3 in DNA: TGTGCCATCAGTGGTGGACCCAGGGACTACAATGAGCAGTTCTTC. Protein: CAISGGPRDYNEQFF.

V is TRBV7-9 and J is TRBJ2-1; D may be TRBD1 (5 bases). The CDR3 contains 17 residues. V gave up 5 bases and J gave up 0 bases, with 17 bases separating them. Germline V gene data show CDR1 as SEHNR and CDR2 as FQNEAQ (reference sequence). The CDR3 reads CASSEDAARGSYNEQFF. CDR3 coding DNA: TGTGCCAGCAGCGAAGACGCGGCTAGGGGCTCCTACAATGAGCAGTTCTTC.

The chain joins TRBV7-8 to TRBJ1-2, with D unclear. V lost 1 base to trimming and J lost 2 bases, with 14 bases between them. Germline CDR1 and CDR2: SGHVS and FQNEAQ. The CDR3 extends over 16 amino acids. The CDR3 DNA follows: TGTGCCAGCAGCTTAGTTTTGGCAGCGGAAAACTATGGCTACACCTTC. Protein: CASSLVLAAENYGYTF.

This clone has only a few counts. The rearrangement joins TRBV7-9 to TRBJ1-2; TRBD1 agrees at 7 bases. CDR1 is SEHNR, CDR2 FQNEAQ, per germline (reference sequence). The CDR3 length is 14 residues. The junction had 10 bases not matched to a gene; V was cut back by 5 bases and J by 7 bases. CDR3 sequence (DNA): TGTGCCAGCAGCGCCACGACAGGGTTTCGTGGCTACACCTTC. Protein sequence: CASSATTGFRGYTF.

This clone showed up just a few times. J is TRBJ1-2 and V is TRBV4-2; 8 nucleotides line up with TRBD1. Germline CDR1 LGHNA, CDR2 YNFKEQ. The CDR3 has 15 amino acids. V lost 2 bases and J lost 11; bases outside the gene matches: 13. The DNA of the CDR3 is TGTGCCAGCAGCCAAACACCGGACAGGGTAGCAGGATACACCTTC. This gives the protein CASSQTPDRVAGYTF.

The chain has TRBV4-3 and TRBJ2-6; unclear D gene. With 1 base removed from V and 4 bases from J, the gap between germline ends came to 8 bases. Germline lookup yields CDR1 LGHNA and CDR2 YSLEER. The CDR3 length is 15 residues. Written as DNA, the CDR3 is TGCGCCAGCAGCCAAGTCCAGAGAGGGGCCAACGTCCTGACTTTC. Its protein product is CASSQVQRGANVLTF.

V usage is TRBV9 and J usage is TRBJ2-2; D gene ambiguous. Trimming cost V 0 bases and J 6 bases, with 12 bases left between them. CDR3 length: 15 amino acids. Looked up from germline, CDR1 is SGDLS and CDR2 is YYNGEE. The CDR3 loop reads CASSVALSSAGELFF. In nucleotides, the CDR3 is TGTGCCAGCAGCGTAGCTCTTTCCTCAGCCGGGGAGCTGTTTTTT. Complete variable domain (other parts from reference TRBV9 and TRBJ2-2): DSGVTQTPKHLITATGQRVTLRCSPRSGDLSVYWYQQSLDQGLQFLIQYYNGEERAKGNILERFSAQQFPDLHSELNLSSLELGDSALYFCASSVALSSAGELFFGEGSRLTVL.

This chain joins TRBV9 and TRBJ2-1; TRBD2 matches 7 bases. CDR3 length: 14 amino acids. CDR1 and CDR2 from the germline V gene are SGDLS and YYNGEE. V shed 3 bases and J 8 bases; nucleotides not matched to a gene: 8. CDR3 in DNA: TGTGCCAGCAGCGCAGGACTAGGTGTCTATGAGCAGTTCTTC. Translated, it gives CASSAGLGVYEQFF. The complete variable domain, with remaining parts taken from reference TRBV9 and TRBJ2-1, reads DSGVTQTPKHLITATGQRVTLRCSPRSGDLSVYWYQQSLDQGLQFLIQYYNGEERAKGNILERFSAQQFPDLHSELNLSSLELGDSALYFCASSAGLGVYEQFFGPGTRLTVL.

This clone was counted a few times. The rearrangement links TRBV28 to TRBJ2-1; 9 positions agree with TRBD2. The CDR3 consists of 15 residues. V trimming: 3 bases; J trimming: 4 bases; junction bases outside the gene matches: 4. The germline V gene encodes CDR1 MDHEN and CDR2 SYDVKM. The CDR3 nucleotides read TGTGCCAGCAGTTTTGGCGGGAGGGGGTACAATGAGCAGTTCTTC. Amino acid sequence: CASSFGGRGYNEQFF. The full variable domain, its missing parts supplied by reference TRBV28 and TRBJ2-1, is DVKVTQSSRYLVKRTGEKVFLECVQDMDHENMFWYRQDPGLGLRLIYFSYDVKMKEKGDIPEGYSVSREKKERFSLILESASTNQTSMYLCASSFGGRGYNEQFFGPGTRLTVL.

This clone came up a few times. The CDR3 DNA follows: TGCGCCAGCAGCCAAGTTTTTGTAAGGGTTAGATCTTCCTACAATGAGCAGTTCTTC. This gives the protein CASSQVFVRVRSSYNEQFF. This chain joins TRBV4-3 and TRBJ2-1; D ambiguous. CDR1 is LGHNA, CDR2 YSLEER, per germline. This CDR3 is built from 19 residues. Trimming took 1 base from V and 1 from J, leaving 20 bases between them.

This clone has a handful of counts. The chain couples TRBV5-1 to TRBJ2-2; the match to TRBD2 covers 8 bases. The germline V gene encodes CDR1 SGHRS and CDR2 YFSETQ. The CDR3 runs 14 residues. J gave up 5 bases and V 6 bases, and 6 bases lay outside the gene matches. CDR3 sequence (DNA): TGCGCCAGCAAAGCGGGAGCGCGAACCGGGGAGCTGTTTTTT. It codes for CASKAGARTGELFF.

The CDR3 region is CASSRDRASGYTF. CDR3 sequence (DNA): TGCGCCAGCAGCCGGGACAGGGCTTCTGGCTACACCTTC. V and J are TRBV5-1 and TRBJ1-2, with 9 bases identical to TRBD1. V lost 4 bases to trimming and J lost 7 bases; unmatched junction nucleotides: 5. The germline CDR1 and CDR2 sequences are SGHRS and YFSETQ. The CDR3 has 13 residues.

The table lists this clone with a few counts. The chain has TRBV15 and TRBJ2-5; D gene ambiguous. Trimming took off 5 bases at V and 1 base at J, with 14 bases between the two ends. The CDR3 length is 15 residues. CDR1 LNHNV and CDR2 YYDKDF come from the germline V gene (reference sequence). The CDR3 nucleotides read TGTGCCACCAGCGCTCCCCCGGGCCGCCAAGAGACCCAGTACTTC. The encoded protein is CATSAPPGRQETQYF.

This clone was seen a few times. The CDR3 DNA is TGTGCCAGCAGCCAAGATCTGGGGACAGTTTGGGGCTACACCTTC. This codes for CASSQDLGTVWGYTF. The V call is TRBV4-2, the J call TRBJ1-2; 7 bases agree with TRBD1. CDR3 length: 15 residues. With 0 bases clipped from V and 8 bases from J, the junction kept 9 bases outside the gene matches. The V gene's germline CDR1 is LGHNA and CDR2 YNFKEQ.

This clone was recorded a few times. The rearrangement joins TRBV7-2 to TRBJ1-2; D ambiguous. CDR1 is SGHTA and CDR2 is FQGNSA in the germline V gene. This CDR3 comprises 14 residues. The germline V and J ends were trimmed by 5 bases and 8 bases, with 18 bases remaining between them. The CDR3 DNA sequence: TGTGCCAGCAGCCGTCTCGCACCCCTGTGGGGCTACACCTTC. This encodes CASSRLAPLWGYTF.

The table lists this clone with a few counts. The rearrangement links TRBV28 to TRBJ2-6; 13 nucleotides line up with TRBD2. Trimming removed 2 bases from V and 3 bases from J; junction bases left unmatched: 4. The CDR3 consists of 18 residues. CDR1 MDHEN and CDR2 SYDVKM come from the germline V gene. CDR3 sequence: CASSLPGLAGDGANVLTF. The CDR3 DNA reads TGTGCCAGCAGTTTACCCGGACTAGCGGGAGATGGGGCCAACGTCCTGACTTTC.

This clone has a handful of counts. The chain carries TRBV7-2 and TRBJ2-1; D ambiguous. The CDR3 has 14 residues. From germline, CDR1 is SGHTA and CDR2 FQGNSA. V was cut by 2 bases and J by 8 bases, with 13 bases left in between. The CDR3 region is CASSLTSRRHEQFF. Written as DNA, the CDR3 is TGTGCCAGCAGCTTAACTTCGCGACGACATGAGCAGTTCTTC.

This clone was seen a few times. The genes are TRBV6-5 and TRBJ1-3, with 8 bases aligning to TRBD1. After removal of 4 bases from V and 4 bases from J, the junction contained 0 bases not matched to a gene. CDR1 MNHEY and CDR2 SVGAGI come from the germline V gene. The CDR3 runs to 13 residues. CDR3 region: CASSSGGGNTIYF. The CDR3 bases are TGTGCCAGCAGTTCAGGGGGCGGAAACACCATATATTTT.